This T cell receptor beta chain originates from a study of blood T cell repertoires in COVID-19. About the research overall: The origin of the acute and convalescent COVID-19 samples was the United States, Italy and Spain. The analysed material was cDNA or gDNA that came from T cells, B-cell-depleted T cells, or PBMCs.

Looked up from germline, CDR1 is LGHNT and CDR2 is FRNRAP. There are 19 residues in the CDR3. Trimming shortened V by 0 bases and J by 6 bases, and 23 bases separated the two germline ends. Under the authors' procedure: Amplified reference gene primers provided the basis for estimating nucleated cell counts. The repertoire was sequenced with immunoSEQ multiplex PCR; TCRdb's copy has only in-frame clones and lacks some. The V and J calls and clone size come from that table; D and trimming were worked out from the DNA. The sample contains about 240,000 clones, approximately 80% of which appear only once.

The specimen sequenced was peripheral blood. The receptor comes from a woman aged 18-30 years with acute or convalescent COVID-19. This chain uses TRBV12-5 with TRBJ2-2; the D gene is possibly TRBD1 (6 bases). As DNA, the CDR3 is TGTGCTAGTGGTTTGGTATCAGGGGAGATTTTAACGGGATCCGGGGAGCTGTTTTTT. This gives the protein CASGLVSGEILTGSGELFF.